The 23 T cell receptor beta chains given below trace back to one sample, sequenced in a study of monozygotic twins with inflammatory bowel disease. For each CDR3 protein, TCRdb gives one entry from its re-call of the 5' RACE reads, without DNA. The sample totals about 160,000 distinct CDR3 sequences. Material: blood. These TCRs come from a human donor with ulcerative colitis or Crohn's disease, or a healthy co-twin of an affected twin (not recorded which).

The V call is TRBV24-1, the J call TRBJ2-1; TCRdb indicates TRBD1, and absent DNA this call remains unverified. CDR3 length: 16 amino acids. Germline lookup yields CDR1 KGHDR and CDR2 SFDVKD. CDR3 protein: CATSDTGASSYNEQFF.

This rearrangement joins TRBV5-1 to TRBJ2-7. Germline CDR1 is SGHRS and CDR2 is YFSETQ. The CDR3 totals 13 residues. This chain's CDR3 is CASRLQTDRDQYF. Combining the CDR3 with reference TRBV5-1 and TRBJ2-7 gives the whole variable domain KAGVTQTPRYLIKTRGQQVTLSCSPISGHRSVSWYQQTPGQGLQFLFEYFSETQRNKGNFPGRFSGRQFSNSRSEMNVSTLELGDSALYLCASRLQTDRDQYFGPGTRLTVT.

The chain recombines TRBV28 with TRBJ2-7; TCRdb's D gene call, TRBD2, goes unchecked for lack of DNA. The CDR3 covers 14 residues. Germline CDR1 and CDR2: MDHEN and SYDVKM. Here the CDR3 reads CASSSRGPTYEQYF.

V is TRBV7-9 and J is TRBJ1-2. CDR3 length equals 15 residues. The germline gives CDR1 SEHNR, CDR2 FQNEAQ (reference sequence). The chain's CDR3 is CASSLAEREGYGYTF.

The chain has TRBV24-1 and TRBJ2-7; TCRdb's D call of TRBD1 is untestable without DNA. Germline V CDR1 and CDR2: KGHDR, SFDVKD. The CDR3 consists of 15 residues. The chain's CDR3 is CATSDPGQGTYEQYF.

This rearrangement joins TRBV6-5 to TRBJ1-3. There are 16 residues in the CDR3. CDR1 is MNHEY and CDR2 is SVGAGI in the germline V gene. This CDR3 reads CASSYSIAEAGNTIYF.

The chain combines TRBV30 with TRBJ2-7; as DNA is missing, the TRBD2 call by TCRdb cannot be tested. This CDR3 has 15 residues. Germline lookup yields CDR1 GTSNPN and CDR2 SVGIG (reference sequence). This CDR3 is CAWSVVAGGGLEQYF.

The chain recombines TRBV11-2 with TRBJ1-3; the D call of TRBD1 rests on TCRdb alone, since no DNA is present to check it. The CDR3 length is 15 residues. Germline V CDR1 and CDR2: SGHAT, FQNNGV. CDR3 loop: CASSEFGGAGNTIYF.

J is TRBJ1-4 and V is TRBV30. The CDR3 runs 15 residues. Germline loops: CDR1 GTSNPN, CDR2 SVGIG (reference sequence). The CDR3 here is CAWSRSGLDSEKLFF.

The chain joins TRBV3-1 to TRBJ1-1. The CDR3 runs to 14 residues. Germline V gene lookup returns CDR1 LGHDT and CDR2 YNNKEL (reference sequence). The chain's CDR3 is CASSQFGENTEAFF.

The V gene is TRBV5-4, the J gene TRBJ2-3; checking the TCRdb D call of TRBD2 is not possible without DNA. This CDR3 has 16 amino acids. Germline-derived CDR1 and CDR2 are SGHNT and YYREEE (reference sequence). The CDR3 sequence is CASSLDGTRGTDTQYF.

The V gene is TRBV5-1, the J gene TRBJ1-1. Germline V gene sequence: CDR1 SGHRS, CDR2 YFSETQ. The CDR3 is 16 amino acids. The CDR3 protein is CASSIQGASQGTEAFF.

This chain links TRBV27 with TRBJ2-1; with no DNA, the TCRdb D assignment of TRBD1 cannot be verified. There are 19 residues in the CDR3. Germline loops: CDR1 MNHEY, CDR2 SMNVEV (reference sequence). The CDR3 region is CASSPWTGTGVLHKDEQFF.

V is TRBV27 and J is TRBJ1-3; TCRdb's assignment of TRBD1 cannot be checked, as there is no DNA. The germline V gene has CDR1 MNHEY and CDR2 SMNVEV (reference sequence). This CDR3 is built from 16 residues. The CDR3 sequence is CASSPTGLGHPDTIYF.

V is TRBV20-1 and J is TRBJ2-7; as DNA is missing, the TRBD1 call by TCRdb cannot be tested. Germline V lookup: CDR1 DFQATT, CDR2 SNEGSKA (reference sequence). This CDR3 contains 14 residues. The CDR3 here is CSARKVGGFGEQYF.

The rearrangement links TRBV5-1 to TRBJ2-5. CDR1 and CDR2 (germline): SGHRS, YFSETQ. The CDR3 loop spans 13 amino acids. The CDR3 here is CASSAEMQETQYF.

The rearrangement uses TRBV24-1 and TRBJ2-2; TCRdb lists TRBD1, though no DNA is available to test this call. This CDR3 spans 16 amino acids. The germline CDR1 and CDR2 sequences are KGHDR and SFDVKD. The CDR3 protein is CATSDLGQGYAGELFF.

V and J are TRBV7-6 and TRBJ2-1; TCRdb's D call, TRBD2, is unchecked because there is no DNA. This CDR3 has 16 amino acids. Germline CDR1 SGHVS, CDR2 FNYEAQ. Here the CDR3 reads CASSSQTSGSNNEQFF.

The chain couples TRBV12-3 or TRBV12-4 to TRBJ2-7; TCRdb proposes TRBD2, but this gene call is untestable without DNA. The CDR3 is 15 amino acids. The CDR3 region is CASSLGLAIGYEQYF.

This chain uses TRBV20-1 with TRBJ2-3. This CDR3 has 14 amino acids. Germline values: CDR1 DFQATT, CDR2 SNEGSKA (reference sequence). The CDR3 reads CSARDPFSTDTQYF.

The chain has TRBV20-1 and TRBJ1-5; TCRdb returns TRBD1, unconfirmable since there is no DNA. CDR1 is DFQATT, CDR2 SNEGSKA, per germline (reference sequence). This CDR3 region has 15 residues. CDR3 amino acids: CSAREQAVVNQPQHF.

The chain carries TRBV6-1 and TRBJ2-6; the D call of TRBD1 rests on TCRdb alone, since no DNA is present to check it. Per germline, CDR1 MNHNS and CDR2 SASEGT. The CDR3 consists of 16 residues. The CDR3 sequence is CASIPDSSSGANVLTF.

The rearrangement uses TRBV10-2 and TRBJ2-2; the TRBD1 assignment by TCRdb is unverifiable without DNA. CDR1 is WSHSY, CDR2 SAAADI, per germline. The CDR3 covers 15 residues. CDR3 protein: CASSEGTGPLGELFF.